These 29 T cell receptor beta chains share one sample of origin, sequenced in a study of blood T cells in healthy people across ages. Together with a sample-barcoded 5' primer, a J-beta primer mix was included in a second PCR lasting about 7 to 12 cycles. TCRdb independently ran MiXCR on the 5' RACE reads; one entry per CDR3 protein. The sample has 600,000 to 1,000,000 distinct CDR3 sequences, nearly 60% seen once. Sequenced material: blood. These receptors all stem from a man under 40 in good health.

This clonotype was picked up one time. This sequence joins TRBV12-3 or TRBV12-4 and TRBJ1-5; the D is unclear. The CDR3 has 15 amino acids. Trimming left V 0 bases short and J 3 bases short, with 9 bases between. In DNA, the CDR3 is TGTGCCAGCAGTTTAGCGTTTGTAAACAATCAGCCCCAGCATTTT. Translating it yields CASSLAFVNNQPQHF.

V is TRBV5-1 and J is TRBJ2-7, with D perhaps matching TRBD2 (5 bases). V gave up 0 bases and J gave up 2 bases, with 9 bases separating them. The germline gives CDR1 SGHRS, CDR2 YFSETQ. The CDR3 sequence is 14 residues long. CDR3 loop: CASSLDTGAYEQYF. The CDR3 DNA reads as TGCGCCAGCAGCTTGGACACCGGGGCCTACGAGCAGTACTTC.

The V gene is TRBV4-2, the J gene TRBJ2-7; the match to TRBD1 covers 7 bases. The CDR3 covers 16 residues. The V gene's germline CDR1 is LGHNA and CDR2 YNFKEQ. V shed 1 base, J shed 3 bases, and the junction held 9 bases outside the gene matches. The CDR3 DNA follows: TGTGCCAGCAGCCAAGTTGGGGGACAGAGGTTCTACGAGCAGTACTTC. This encodes CASSQVGGQRFYEQYF.

The gene calls are TRBV27 and TRBJ2-5, with D possibly matching TRBD1 (6 bases). Trimming left V 5 bases short and J 11 bases short, with 21 bases between. CDR1 and CDR2 (germline): MNHEY, SMNVEV (reference sequence). This CDR3 has 14 residues. The CDR3: CASSPTRTANEQYF. The CDR3 DNA reads as TGTGCCAGCAGTCCCACCCGGACAGCTAATGAGCAGTACTTC.

The chain has TRBV15 and TRBJ2-3; D is possibly TRBD1 (5 bases). CDR3 length equals 19 residues. Per the germline V gene, CDR1 is LNHNV and CDR2 is YYDKDF (reference sequence). The germline V and J ends were trimmed by 3 bases and 2 bases, with 24 bases remaining between them. CDR3 in amino acids: CATSSSIGAALTNTDTQYF. The CDR3 DNA sequence: TGTGCCACCAGCAGTTCCATTGGGGCAGCACTAACAAACACAGATACGCAGTATTTT.

The V call is TRBV5-1, the J call TRBJ2-3; no clear D. The CDR3 extends over 17 amino acids. CDR1 is SGHRS and CDR2 is YFSETQ in the germline V gene. V was shortened by 2 bases and J by 0 bases, with 16 bases between the two germline ends. In DNA form, the CDR3 reads TGCGCCAGCAGCTTCCAACCTCTAACCCACAGCACAGATACGCAGTATTTT. It translates to CASSFQPLTHSTDTQYF. Supplemented by reference TRBV5-1 and TRBJ2-3, the full variable domain reads KAGVTQTPRYLIKTRGQQVTLSCSPISGHRSVSWYQQTPGQGLQFLFEYFSETQRNKGNFPGRFSGRQFSNSRSEMNVSTLELGDSALYLCASSFQPLTHSTDTQYFGPGTRLTVL.

CDR3 protein: CSAIRTGGSAGYTF. The CDR3 DNA is TGCAGTGCTATCCGGACAGGCGGTTCGGCTGGCTACACCTTC. This sequence joins TRBV20-1 and TRBJ1-2; 7 nucleotides agree with TRBD1. Trimming cost V 4 bases and J 7 bases; bases outside gene matches: 12. The CDR3 runs to 14 residues. The germline CDR1 and CDR2 sequences are DFQATT and SNEGSKA (reference sequence).

This clonotype was observed many times. The gene calls are TRBV2 and TRBJ2-7; no definite D call. The CDR3 has 10 residues. With 6 bases removed from V and 3 bases from J, the gap between germline ends came to 3 bases. Germline lookup yields CDR1 SNHLY and CDR2 FYNNEI. The CDR3 loop reads CASRGYEQYF. In DNA, the CDR3 is TGTGCCAGCAGGGGCTACGAGCAGTACTTC.

V and J are TRBV5-1 and TRBJ2-7; D perhaps matches TRBD2 (7 bases). Germline CDR1 SGHRS, CDR2 YFSETQ. This CDR3 has 15 residues. V lost 2 bases and J 2 bases, leaving 14 bases between the germline ends. The CDR3: CASSLGGAKTYEQYF. The CDR3 nucleotides are TGCGCCAGCAGCTTAGGGGGGGCAAAGACCTACGAGCAGTACTTC.

This chain joins TRBV30 and TRBJ2-1; the D gene is possibly TRBD2 (6 bases). This CDR3 has 13 residues. CDR1 GTSNPN and CDR2 SVGIG come from the germline V gene (reference sequence). V was clipped by 3 bases and J by 8 bases, with 14 bases between them. CDR3 residues: CAWSLGTPDEQFF. DNA of the CDR3: TGTGCCTGGAGCCTCGGGACTCCAGATGAGCAGTTCTTC.

The chain couples TRBV3-1 to TRBJ2-5; possible D gene TRBD1, 7 bases. Trimming left V 0 bases short and J 12 bases short, with 20 bases between. Germline V lookup: CDR1 LGHDT, CDR2 YNNKEL (reference sequence). The CDR3 consists of 15 residues. In DNA, the CDR3 is TGTGCCAGCAGCCAAGATTCAGCGTTGGTCAGGGGGGAGTACTTC. Translation gives CASSQDSALVRGEYF.

The chain recombines TRBV20-1 with TRBJ2-3, with a possible D match to TRBD2 (6 bases). The germline V gene has CDR1 DFQATT and CDR2 SNEGSKA (reference sequence). V lost 6 bases to trimming and J lost 7 bases, with 17 bases between them. The CDR3 totals 13 residues. The CDR3 sequence is CSATDVAAYTQYF. CDR3 bases: TGCAGTGCAACCGATGTAGCGGCCTATACGCAGTATTTT.

This clonotype was counted once. The CDR3 DNA follows: TGCGCCAGCAGCCCGTCCGGGACAGGGTACCACGAGCAGTACTTC. Amino acids: CASSPSGTGYHEQYF. The V call is TRBV4-3, the J call TRBJ2-4; 9 bases match TRBD1. The J call is doubtful: the DNA matches TRBJ2-7 better. The germline CDR1 and CDR2 sequences are LGHNA and YSLEER. This CDR3 comprises 15 residues.

This clonotype has just one count. The V and J genes are TRBV27 and TRBJ2-5; possible D gene TRBD2, 7 bases. V was shortened by 0 bases and J by 2 bases, with 13 bases between the two germline ends. Germline V CDR1 and CDR2: MNHEY, SMNVEV (reference sequence). CDR3 length equals 16 residues. The CDR3 nucleotides are TGTGCCAGCAGTTTATCGTTCCGGGGGGCGCAAGAGACCCAGTACTTC. It is translated as CASSLSFRGAQETQYF.

A few counts support this clonotype. The chain is built from TRBV7-2 and TRBJ1-1; D remains unclear. The V end was cut by 5 bases, the J end by 6 bases, with 10 bases between. The length of the CDR3 is 12 residues. Germline CDR1 and CDR2: SGHTA and FQGNSA. DNA of the CDR3: TGTGCCAGCAGCCCCTGGCGCGCTGAAGCTTTCTTT. Translating gives CASSPWRAEAFF.

The chain links TRBV12-3 or TRBV12-4 to TRBJ2-1; D may be TRBD1 or TRBD2 (5 bases each). Between the trimmed V and J ends, which lost 6 bases and 8 bases, there was a span of 20 bases. This CDR3 spans 15 amino acids. CDR3 sequence: CASRSSGTEADEQFF. The DNA for the CDR3 is TGTGCCAGCAGATCCTCCGGGACCGAGGCGGATGAGCAGTTCTTC.

The genes are TRBV3-1 and TRBJ1-2; D is unresolved. The germline V and J ends were trimmed by 4 bases and 6 bases, with 18 bases remaining between them. CDR1 LGHDT and CDR2 YNNKEL come from the germline V gene (reference sequence). This CDR3 has 15 amino acids. CDR3 nucleotide sequence: TGTGCCAGCAGCCCCGTACCCGGACGGACTAATGGCTACACCTTC. The encoded protein is CASSPVPGRTNGYTF.

The chain uses TRBV27 and TRBJ2-6, with D possibly being TRBD1 or TRBD2 (5 bases each). CDR1 and CDR2 (germline): MNHEY, SMNVEV (reference sequence). The V end was cut by 3 bases, the J end by 3 bases, with 15 bases between. This CDR3 has 17 residues. CDR3 sequence: CASSLYPGTHGANVLTF. The CDR3 coding sequence is TGTGCCAGCAGTTTGTACCCAGGGACCCATGGGGCCAACGTCCTGACTTTC.

Only a few counts were recorded for this clonotype. This chain connects TRBV7-2 to TRBJ2-1, with 7 bases lining up with TRBD2. Germline V gene data show CDR1 as SGHTA and CDR2 as FQGNSA. J was trimmed by 7 bases and V by 0 bases; bases with no gene match: 9. The CDR3 has 16 amino acids. CDR3 bases: TGTGCCAGCAGCTTAGCGGGGAGCGGGGCACGAAATGAGCAGTTCTTC. Protein: CASSLAGSGARNEQFF.

V usage is TRBV27 and J usage is TRBJ2-1; the D gene could be TRBD1 or TRBD2 (5 bases each). CDR3 length equals 14 residues. The V end lost 0 bases, the J end lost 13 bases, and 16 bases lay between the germline ends. The V gene's germline CDR1 is MNHEY and CDR2 SMNVEV (reference sequence). CDR3 DNA: TGTGCCAGCAGTTTATCCCTATCCAGGGACCCCCAGTTCTTC. It encodes CASSLSLSRDPQFF.

This clonotype was detected only a few times. The chain recombines TRBV7-3 with TRBJ2-1, with 8 bases matching TRBD1. The CDR3 spans 18 residues. Germline CDR1 reads SGHTA; CDR2 reads FQGTGA. The V gene end was trimmed by 4 bases and the J gene end by 7 bases; junction bases not matched to a gene: 18. The CDR3 DNA reads TGTGCCAGCAGCTCAATGGGGGGCTGGGCAACAGGGGGGAATGAGCAGTTCTTC. Residues: CASSSMGGWATGGNEQFF.

J is TRBJ1-5 and V is TRBV10-3, with D hard to call. The CDR3 consists of 14 residues. Germline CDR1 is ENHRY and CDR2 is SYGVKD. V gave up 8 bases and J gave up 5 bases, with 16 bases separating them. The CDR3 spells CAIASTVSDQPQHF. In DNA, the CDR3 is TGTGCCATCGCATCTACGGTTTCGGATCAGCCCCAGCATTTT.

This clonotype was picked up one time. The rearrangement joins TRBV12-3 or TRBV12-4 to TRBJ1-1; D gene uncertain. V was clipped by 6 bases and J by 4 bases, with 18 bases between them. There are 15 residues in the CDR3. The CDR3 spells CASRQDGREITEAFF. The CDR3 DNA sequence: TGTGCCAGCAGACAAGACGGAAGAGAGATCACTGAAGCTTTCTTT.

The V gene is TRBV20-1, the J gene TRBJ2-1; 8 bases align to TRBD2. The end of the DNA aligns better with TRBJ2-7, so the J call may be wrong. CDR1 DFQATT and CDR2 SNEGSKA come from the germline V gene (reference sequence). There are 14 residues in the CDR3. CDR3 protein: CSAGAGGDAYEQYF. The CDR3 DNA reads TGCAGTGCTGGGGCGGGAGGCGATGCCTACGAGCAGTACTTC.

This clonotype has more than one count but fewer than ten. V and J are TRBV7-2 and TRBJ2-5, with 10 bases lining up with TRBD2. In germline, CDR1 is SGHTA, CDR2 FQGNSA. The CDR3 sequence is 15 residues long. Germline trimming cut 2 bases from V and 4 bases from J; bases unmatched to any gene: 4. The CDR3 loop reads CASSLRAGGTETQYF. CDR3 DNA: TGTGCCAGCAGCTTAAGAGCGGGGGGGACAGAGACCCAGTACTTC.

V gene TRBV7-8 combines with J gene TRBJ2-3, with a possible D match to TRBD2 (6 bases). Germline V gives CDR1 SGHVS, CDR2 FQNEAQ. CDR3 length: 15 amino acids. Between the trimmed V and J ends, which lost 5 bases and 6 bases, there was a span of 18 bases. The CDR3 sequence is CASSIAETSRDTQYF. The DNA for the CDR3 is TGTGCCAGCAGCATTGCGGAGACTAGTAGGGATACGCAGTATTTT.

This clonotype appeared a single time. V gene TRBV5-6 combines with J gene TRBJ1-6, with D maybe TRBD1 (5 bases). V lost 5 bases and J lost 13, with 13 bases in between. Per the germline V gene, CDR1 is SGHDT and CDR2 is YYEEEE. The CDR3 is 12 residues long. The CDR3 protein is CASRVVRGPLHF. The CDR3 DNA follows: TGTGCCAGCAGGGTCGTCCGGGGCCCCCTCCACTTT.

This CDR3 is CASSSSTGAGANVLTF. The CDR3, as DNA: TGTGCCAGCAGCTCCTCGACAGGGGCCGGGGCCAACGTCCTGACTTTC. The V call is TRBV7-2, the J call TRBJ2-6; 8 bases are shared with TRBD1. The CDR3 sequence is 16 residues long. The V and J ends lost 4 bases and 4 bases, in that order; junction bases with no gene match: 6. Germline values: CDR1 SGHTA, CDR2 FQGNSA.

This clonotype has a single count. The chain employs TRBV7-9 and TRBJ2-3; 10 bases line up with TRBD1. The CDR3 length is 16 residues. Germline V gene sequence: CDR1 SEHNR, CDR2 FQNEAQ (reference sequence). The V gene end was trimmed by 4 bases and the J gene end by 1 base; junction bases not matched to a gene: 5. The CDR3 coding sequence is TGTGCCAGCAGCTGGGTGGGGACAGGGGGCACAGATACGCAGTATTTT. It translates to CASSWVGTGGTDTQYF.